This T cell receptor (beta chain) is drawn from a study of blood T cell repertoires in COVID-19 (dated by TCRdb to the early 2020s). In terms of the full investigation: Samples covering the acute and convalescent phases of COVID-19 were provided by collaborators in the United States, Italy and Spain. A freely available public database, intended as a resource for researchers studying the immune response to SARS-CoV-2, is where the repertoires were released. Sample metadata almost always included a de-identified subject ID, COVID-19 status, age in years and sex. The prospective study material was composed of cDNA or gDNA derived from T cells, B-cell-depleted T cells, or PBMCs. Where HLA class I and class II types were available, the types were taken from metadata supplied by the sample provider, not from assay-based typing. The dataset comprised deeply sampled blood TCRbeta repertoires from subjects exposed to, actively infected with, or recovered from COVID-19. The samples were drawn from two sources: the first 160 participants of the ongoing ImmuneRACE study, and about 1,300 subjects contributed by 6 global collaborators.

Notes on this clone: Its antigen target is currently unknown. No per-base quality is available; no much larger clone lies one base away.

Summary of the overall study and its limitations: How much clinical and demographic metadata was included differed by source and by participant, and the metadata was provided uncurated.

Collaborating institutions collected whole blood in K2EDTA tubes following their own protocols. For TCRbeta analysis, collaborators shipped samples as frozen whole blood, isolated PBMCs, or DNA extracted from either of those sample types. The CDR3 runs 13 residues from the cysteine to the phenylalanine. Just the 39-base CDR3 DNA is kept, in frame starting at base 1. For this chain, trimming is 5 bases at the V end and 5 bases at the J end, and the number of junction bases without a gene match is 6. The CDR1 and CDR2 encoded by the germline V gene (reference sequence) are MNHEY and SMNVEV. TCRbeta CDR3 regions were amplified from genomic DNA by means of the immunoSEQ Assay, a bias-controlled multiplex PCR. The published analysis was carried out like this. The number of nucleated cells in each sample was estimated from the amplification of reference gene primers within the assay. Sequence reads were collapsed and filtered to measure the absolute abundance of every unique TCRbeta CDR3 rearrangement. Productive Simpson clonality was computed per sample as the square root of Simpson's diversity index over productive rearrangements. Sourced from immuneACCESS, this table was stored by TCRdb with only in-frame sequences that have V and J called. A share of the clones is absent; for the studies checked, an unresolved V gene accounts for under half, and the remainder has no known explanation. The DNA was the basis for D and trimming; V, J and clone size are from that table. This sample holds about 130,000 clones; about 80% were observed only once. The top ten hold less than 14% of the sample.

The chain couples TRBV27 to TRBJ2-7; TRBD1 lines up with 7 middle nucleotides. The sequence was obtained from a human donor in a cohort sampled during active COVID-19. What was sequenced was peripheral blood. This receptor has the CDR3 CASSINRGDEQYF. Read as DNA, the sequence is TGTGCCAGCAGTATAAACAGGGGCGACGAGCAGTACTTC.